The rows below give T cell receptor beta chains drawn from one sample of a study of CD8+ T cells in alopecia areata. The repertoire was sequenced with immunoSEQ multiplex PCR; TCRdb's copy has only in-frame clones and lacks some. The sample has 150,000 to 190,000 clones, about 50% seen once. Source: CD8+ T cells sorted from blood, taken at week 0. All receptors derive from a human donor with alopecia areata. CDR3s include the opening cysteine and the closing phenylalanine or tryptophan. A D gene is named only where the DNA matches it firmly. The size of a clone is reported for some rows only, either as once, few or many, or as a class for expanded clones.

d_call: -
v_call: TRBV29-1
j_call: TRBJ2-1
clone_size: few
cdr3_nt: TGCAGCGCGAAGGGGTACAATGAGCAGTTCTTC
cdr3_aa: CSAKGYNEQFF

d_call: -
v_call: TRBV27
j_call: TRBJ2-7
clone_size: once
cdr3_nt: TGTGCCAGCAGTTTATCTCGCGGCTCCATGGGGGAGCAGTACTTC
cdr3_aa: CASSLSRGSMGEQYF

d_call: -
v_call: TRBV29-1
j_call: TRBJ2-7
clone_size: few
cdr3_nt: TGCAGCGTTGAAGAGGCGGGGTTTTCTTCCTACGAGCAGTACTTC
cdr3_aa: CSVEEAGFSSYEQYF

d_call: -
v_call: TRBV29-1
j_call: TRBJ1-1
clone_size: once
cdr3_nt: TGCAGCGTTGAAGTCAGGGGATCAGCTTTCTTT
cdr3_aa: CSVEVRGSAFF

d_call: -
v_call: TRBV30
j_call: TRBJ1-2
clone_size: -
cdr3_nt: TGTGCCTGGAGGGGGGCTAGTAACTATGGCTACACCTTC
cdr3_aa: CAWRGASNYGYTF

d_call: -
v_call: TRBV20-1
j_call: TRBJ1-1
clone_size: -
cdr3_nt: TGCAGTGCTGAGGATAACACTGAAGCTTTCTTT
cdr3_aa: CSAEDNTEAFF

d_call: TRBD2
v_call: TRBV2
j_call: TRBJ2-5
clone_size: -
cdr3_nt: TGTGCCAGCAATAAGCGGGGCGGAGAGACCCAGTACTTC
cdr3_aa: CASNKRGGETQYF

d_call: -
v_call: TRBV5-1
j_call: TRBJ2-7
clone_size: -
cdr3_nt: TGCGCCAGCAGCTACCGACAGGACGGCTACGAGCAGTACTTC
cdr3_aa: CASSYRQDGYEQYF

d_call: -
v_call: TRBV7-2
j_call: TRBJ1-1
clone_size: -
cdr3_nt: TGTGCCAGCGGTTTTGGGGGGCTTTGGATTGAAGCTTTCTTT
cdr3_aa: CASGFGGLWIEAFF

d_call: TRBD1
v_call: TRBV30
j_call: TRBJ1-4
clone_size: -
cdr3_nt: TGTGCCTGGAACATGGGGACAGGGGAAGAGCGGAGGGAAAAACTGTTTTTT
cdr3_aa: CAWNMGTGEERREKLFF

d_call: -
v_call: TRBV7-6
j_call: TRBJ1-4
clone_size: -
cdr3_nt: TGTGCCAGCAGCCTGGGGACGGTTGCAACTAATGAAAAACTGTTTTTT
cdr3_aa: CASSLGTVATNEKLFF

d_call: -
v_call: TRBV7-9
j_call: TRBJ2-2
clone_size: few
cdr3_nt: TGTGCCAGCATCGGCGACACCGGGGAGCTGTTTTTT
cdr3_aa: CASIGDTGELFF

d_call: -
v_call: TRBV4-3
j_call: TRBJ1-6
clone_size: once
cdr3_nt: TGCGCCAGCAGCCAGGATTTTAGTATGAATTCACCCCTCCACTTT
cdr3_aa: CASSQDFSMNSPLHF

d_call: -
v_call: TRBV4-3
j_call: TRBJ1-6
clone_size: -
cdr3_nt: TGCGCCAGCAGCCAAGACAGGGTAACAACACCCCTCCACTTT
cdr3_aa: CASSQDRVTTPLHF

d_call: TRBD1
v_call: TRBV29-1
j_call: TRBJ1-2
clone_size: few
cdr3_nt: TGCAGCGTTGTGACCGACAGGGCTCCCTATGGCTACACCTTC
cdr3_aa: CSVVTDRAPYGYTF

d_call: -
v_call: TRBV29-1
j_call: TRBJ1-2
clone_size: -
cdr3_nt: TGCAGCGTTGACAGGGGTGGCTACACCTTC
cdr3_aa: CSVDRGGYTF

d_call: -
v_call: TRBV14
j_call: TRBJ2-7
clone_size: few
cdr3_nt: TGTGCCAGCAGCCAAGAGAAGTCAGGGGTCAACGAGCAGTACTTC
cdr3_aa: CASSQEKSGVNEQYF

d_call: TRBD1
v_call: TRBV12-5
j_call: TRBJ2-1
clone_size: few
cdr3_nt: TGTGCTAGTGGTTCCGGACAGGGGGGCCCCGAGCAGTTCTTC
cdr3_aa: CASGSGQGGPEQFF

d_call: -
v_call: TRBV5-1
j_call: TRBJ2-2
clone_size: few
cdr3_nt: TGCGCCAGCAGCCCCAACGGACCTTTCGAGCTGTTTTTT
cdr3_aa: CASSPNGPFELFF

d_call: TRBD1
v_call: TRBV4-1
j_call: TRBJ2-7
clone_size: -
cdr3_nt: TGCGCCAGCAGCCAGGTAGGGACAGGGCTCGAGCAGTACTTC
cdr3_aa: CASSQVGTGLEQYF

d_call: TRBD2
v_call: TRBV19
j_call: TRBJ2-7
clone_size: few
cdr3_nt: TGTGCCAGTAGTACTAGCGGGGGGAACTACGAGCAGTACTTC
cdr3_aa: CASSTSGGNYEQYF

d_call: TRBD1
v_call: TRBV4-3
j_call: TRBJ2-3
clone_size: -
cdr3_nt: TGCGCCAGCAGCCGGGGGACAGGGGTTACAGATACGCAGTATTTT
cdr3_aa: CASSRGTGVTDTQYF

d_call: TRBD1
v_call: TRBV27
j_call: TRBJ1-5
clone_size: -
cdr3_nt: TGTGCCAGCCGACAGGGGGCTGATTATAGCAATCAGCCCCAGCATTTT
cdr3_aa: CASRQGADYSNQPQHF

d_call: -
v_call: TRBV29-1
j_call: TRBJ1-2
clone_size: -
cdr3_nt: TGCAGCGACGGGACCGAACTATTGAATGGCTACACCTTC
cdr3_aa: CSDGTELLNGYTF

d_call: -
v_call: TRBV5-6
j_call: TRBJ2-1
clone_size: few
cdr3_nt: TGTGCCAGCAGCCCGGGACGGTACAATGAGCAGTTCTTC
cdr3_aa: CASSPGRYNEQFF

d_call: TRBD1
v_call: TRBV6-5
j_call: TRBJ2-1
clone_size: -
cdr3_nt: TGTGCCAGCAGTTCACAGGGGAATGAGCAGTTCTTC
cdr3_aa: CASSSQGNEQFF

d_call: -
v_call: TRBV10-3
j_call: TRBJ2-7
clone_size: -
cdr3_nt: TGTGCCATCAGTGAGTCGTCCCCGGACAGCCCCTACGAGCAGTACTTC
cdr3_aa: CAISESSPDSPYEQYF

d_call: -
v_call: TRBV5-1
j_call: TRBJ2-1
clone_size: -
cdr3_nt: TGCGCCAGCAGCTTGCCTCGGGACAATGAGCAGTTCTTC
cdr3_aa: CASSLPRDNEQFF

d_call: -
v_call: TRBV2
j_call: TRBJ1-5
clone_size: once
cdr3_nt: TGTGCCAGCAGTGAAAGATCCCTGGGGTGGGGTCAGCCCCAGCATTTT
cdr3_aa: CASSERSLGWGQPQHF